This T cell receptor beta chain comes out of a study of T cell repertoires in cytomegalovirus infection. In its sample, this clonotype was seen many times. Antigen specificity is unknown. An end of the junction differs from the germline gene, which may be a read error. TCRdb reanalysed the reads using MiXCR and keeps one entry per CDR3 protein. The sample lists 700,000 to 850,000 distinct CDR3 sequences; about 30% were seen once. The CDR3 runs 11 residues. CDR1 is SEHNR, CDR2 FQNEAQ, per germline (reference sequence). This clonotype was sampled from a human donor in good health (CMV status not recorded). Some clones in this sample may be carry-over from other donors' samples. The chain combines TRBV7-9 with TRBJ1-1; D is unclear. The sequencing used cultured CD8+ T cells from PBMCs, collected from culture after CMV antigen stimulation. The CDR3 is CASSLGQEAFF. The CDR3 DNA reads TGTGCCAGCAGTTTAGGGCAGGAAGCTTTCTTT.